These 17 T cell receptor beta chains share one sample of origin, sequenced in a study of shared clonotypes between healthy human individuals. Some clones are missing from TCRdb's copy, which holds only in-frame ones; the method was immunoSEQ multiplex PCR. The table includes roughly 810,000 clones, 96% detected once. CD45RO-negative, CCR7-positively selected cells formed the naive CD8 fraction, excluding terminally differentiated effector memory CD45RA+ cells. Input material: naive CD8+ T cells sorted from blood. The receptor source for this set is a man aged 30 to 39 in good health.

The chain carries TRBV7-9 and TRBJ1-1, with unresolved D. The germline V gene encodes CDR1 SEHNR and CDR2 FQNEAQ (reference sequence). V lost 4 bases and J 1 base, leaving 10 bases between the germline ends. The CDR3 has 14 amino acids. CDR3 bases: TGTGCCAGCAGCTCTTCCACGGGGAACACTGAAGCTTTCTTT. As protein: CASSSSTGNTEAFF.

This sequence joins TRBV5-4 and TRBJ2-2, with unresolved D. CDR1 and CDR2 from the germline V gene are SGHNT and YYREEE (reference sequence). CDR3 length: 14 residues. Trimming shortened V by 4 bases and J by 2 bases, and 9 bases separated the two germline ends. DNA for the CDR3: TGTGCCAGCAGCGTCCTCCCAAACACCGGGGAGCTGTTTTTT. Protein: CASSVLPNTGELFF.

V gene TRBV6-5 combines with J gene TRBJ2-7, with D perhaps TRBD1 or TRBD2 (5 bases each). Deletions cut 3 bases from V and 1 base from J, with 10 bases between. Germline-derived CDR1 and CDR2 are MNHEY and SVGAGI. This CDR3 contains 14 residues. Written as DNA, the CDR3 is TGTGCCAGCAGTTATTGGGACGGGTCCTACGAGCAGTACTTC. As protein: CASSYWDGSYEQYF.

On this clone: Other DNA sequences in the sample encode the same CDR3. V usage is TRBV27 and J usage is TRBJ2-6; 12 bases map to TRBD1. The V gene end was trimmed by 5 bases and the J gene end by 2 bases; junction bases not matched to a gene: 7. This CDR3 spans 18 amino acids. CDR1 and CDR2 from the germline V gene are MNHEY and SMNVEV (reference sequence). DNA of the CDR3: TGTGCCAGCAGTCCTCGGGACAGGGGGCTCCCTGGGGCCAACGTCCTGACTTTC. It encodes CASSPRDRGLPGANVLTF.

This clone was observed a single time. This sequence joins TRBV25-1 and TRBJ2-1; 7 bases are shared with TRBD1. CDR3 length: 18 amino acids. The ends lost 3 bases at V and 2 bases at J; junction bases unmatched: 13. The germline CDR1 and CDR2 sequences are MGHDK and SYGVNS. The CDR3 here is CASSDTGASLFTYNEQFF. The DNA for the CDR3 is TGTGCCAGCAGTGACACAGGGGCGAGCTTGTTTACCTACAATGAGCAGTTCTTC.

The chain uses TRBV7-9 and TRBJ2-1; 8 nucleotides match TRBD2. V was pared by 1 base and J by 8 bases, with 4 bases of the junction left unmatched. The CDR3 is 14 amino acids. CDR1 and CDR2 from the germline V gene are SEHNR and FQNEAQ (reference sequence). In nucleotides, the CDR3 is TGTGCCAGCAGCTTAGGAGCGGGAGAGTATGAGCAGTTCTTC. This sequence encodes CASSLGAGEYEQFF.

In the case of this clone: At the DNA level, this CDR3 is encoded by other sequences in the same sample as well. CDR3 protein: CASSLTSGTDTQYF. The CDR3 DNA reads TGTGCCAGCAGTTTAACTAGCGGCACAGATACGCAGTATTTT. The V and J genes are TRBV28 and TRBJ2-3; 7 positions match TRBD2. With 2 bases clipped from V and 1 base from J, the junction kept 0 bases outside the gene matches. CDR1 and CDR2 (germline): MDHEN, SYDVKM. CDR3 length: 14 amino acids.

This chain uses TRBV5-4 with TRBJ2-5, with 7 bases that match TRBD1. J lost 2 bases, V lost 4 bases, and 5 bases had no gene match. CDR1 and CDR2 from the germline V gene are SGHNT and YYREEE (reference sequence). CDR3 size: 14 residues. CDR3 sequence reads: CASSLRDRQETQYF. The CDR3 DNA is TGTGCCAGCAGCCTCCGGGACAGACAAGAGACCCAGTACTTC.

The chain is built from TRBV29-1 and TRBJ2-1; no clear D. The CDR3 runs 15 residues. CDR1 and CDR2 (germline): SQVTM, ANQGSEA. Trimming removed 0 bases at V and 0 bases at J, with 9 bases between. CDR3: CSVEDGRHSYNEQFF. The CDR3 DNA sequence: TGCAGCGTTGAAGATGGACGGCACTCCTACAATGAGCAGTTCTTC.

For the CDR3, the DNA is TGTGCCTGGAGTGGAACAGGGGTTACCGGGGAGCTGTTTTTT. Its protein product is CAWSGTGVTGELFF. V is TRBV30 and J is TRBJ2-2, with 7 bases fitting TRBD1. CDR3 size: 14 residues. Trimming removed 1 base from V and 5 bases from J; junction bases left unmatched: 4. Germline CDR1 and CDR2: GTSNPN and SVGIG (reference sequence).

This rearrangement joins TRBV29-1 to TRBJ2-1, with D unresolved. Trimming stripped 6 bases from V and 3 bases from J, with 12 bases between. Germline V gene lookup returns CDR1 SQVTM and CDR2 ANQGSEA. The CDR3 is 13 amino acids. The CDR3: CSVRSSNYNEQFF. The CDR3 DNA follows: TGCAGCGTGAGGTCTTCGAACTACAATGAGCAGTTCTTC.

This chain joins TRBV7-9 and TRBJ1-5; perhaps TRBD1 as D (5 bases). CDR3 size: 17 residues. Trimming removed 1 base from V and 1 base from J, with 14 bases in between. Germline lookup yields CDR1 SEHNR and CDR2 FQNEAQ (reference sequence). CDR3 in DNA: TGTGCCAGCAGCTTAGTGGGGACTGGCAGCAGCAATCAGCCCCAGCATTTT. As protein: CASSLVGTGSSNQPQHF.

The rearrangement uses TRBV6-1 and TRBJ2-3, with D perhaps TRBD1 or TRBD2 (6 bases each). The CDR3 loop spans 17 amino acids. Germline loops: CDR1 MNHNS, CDR2 SASEGT. Trimming shortened V by 2 bases and J by 2 bases, and 17 bases separated the two germline ends. In DNA form, the CDR3 reads TGTGCCAGCAGTGAATGGAGGGGGGCCCCCCCCACAGATACGCAGTATTTT. Protein sequence: CASSEWRGAPPTDTQYF.

The rearrangement links TRBV2 to TRBJ2-5; 9 bases are a match to TRBD2. The V and J ends lost 6 bases and 5 bases, in that order; junction bases with no gene match: 7. The germline CDR1 and CDR2 sequences are SNHLY and FYNNEI. CDR3 length: 14 amino acids. The CDR3 coding sequence is TGTGCCAGCAGGACCGGCGGGAGGGGGGAGACCCAGTACTTC. The encoded protein is CASRTGGRGETQYF.

The chain links TRBV9 to TRBJ2-3; D unclear. CDR3 size: 14 residues. Per the germline V gene, CDR1 is SGDLS and CDR2 is YYNGEE. V lost 4 bases, J lost 0 bases, and 9 bases lay in between. CDR3 residues: CASSLWDSTDTQYF. The CDR3 region has the DNA TGTGCCAGCAGCTTATGGGATAGCACAGATACGCAGTATTTT.

The chain has TRBV7-8 and TRBJ2-7; 7 nucleotides line up with TRBD2. The ends lost 0 bases at V and 6 bases at J; junction bases unmatched: 5. The CDR3 covers 14 residues. Looked up from germline, CDR1 is SGHVS and CDR2 is FQNEAQ. In DNA form, the CDR3 reads TGTGCCAGCAGCTTAGCGCGGGAGAAAGCCGAGCAGTACTTC. Translated, it gives CASSLAREKAEQYF.

The chain links TRBV7-9 to TRBJ2-7; 9 nucleotides align to TRBD1. Germline lookup yields CDR1 SEHNR and CDR2 FQNEAQ (reference sequence). V gave up 4 bases and J gave up 4 bases; unmatched junction bases: 11. This CDR3 spans 16 amino acids. The CDR3 sequence: CASSSPRTGDRYEQYF. As DNA, the CDR3 is TGTGCCAGCAGCTCTCCAAGGACAGGGGATAGATACGAGCAGTACTTC.